Only one count was recorded for the clone carrying this T cell receptor beta chain. The data were taken from a study of blood T cell repertoires in COVID-19. From germline, CDR1 is MNHEY and CDR2 SVGAGI. The ends were cut back, 6 bases at V and 0 bases at J, with 9 bases in the middle. The CDR3 totals 13 residues. Here immunoSEQ multiplex PCR was the method, and the copy in TCRdb shows in-frame clones only, minus some. The data contain about 240,000 clones, approximately 80% of them singletons. The genes are TRBV6-5 and TRBJ2-7; maybe TRBD2 (6 bases). Specimen: peripheral blood. The origin of this receptor is a woman aged 80 or over with acute or convalescent COVID-19. This CDR3 is CASRRDGSYEQYF. CDR3 nucleotide sequence: TGTGCCAGCAGGCGGGACGGCTCCTACGAGCAGTACTTC.